These T cell receptor beta chains were read from a single sample in a study of human thymus T cells. The method was immunoSEQ multiplex PCR; TCRdb's version includes in-frame clones alone and lacks a portion of them. The sample lists approximately 71,000 clones; roughly 95% were seen once. The specimen sequenced was thymus tissue. These receptors were collected from a girl under two years old with a congenital heart defect but otherwise immunologically healthy. CDR3s include the opening cysteine and the closing phenylalanine or tryptophan. D genes are given only for firm matches. Where a row states a size, it is once, few, many or the class of an expanded clone; other rows omit it.

>-|TRBV11-2|-
CASSPLVVSGANVLTF
>-|TRBV5-1|-
CASSLWVSSYEQYF
>TRBD2|TRBV4-1|once
CASSQEGRLAGYNEQFF
>-|TRBV7-9|-
CASSLPNPGDTEAFF
>TRBD2|TRBV5-1|-
CASRPPGTSGRSTDTQYF
>-|TRBV27|few
CASSLGGYGSTDTQYF
>-|TRBV5-1|-
CASSLDPREVETQYF
>-|TRBV28|-
CASSTPRETHHEQYF
>-|TRBV9|few
CASSEGGGTEAFF
>TRBD2|TRBV6-5|-
CASSSGLAGEFEQYF
>TRBD2|TRBV11-1|-
CASRDASGSYEQYF
>-|TRBV28|-
CASSLSRLVPDSSNEKLFF
>TRBD2|TRBV7-2|-
CASSLYRLAGNEQYF
>-|TRBV4-1|-
CASYGGGETQYF
>-|TRBV14|-
CASSFDPWGGSNNEQYF
>TRBD2|TRBV14|once
CASSQGSGKAYNEQFF
>-|TRBV30|-
CAWSVYTGRDEQFF
>TRBD2|TRBV10-1|-
CASSGSGGDEQYF
>TRBD2|TRBV2|once
CASSDMRREVPDTQYF
>-|TRBV27|-
CASSPREANTEAFF
>TRBD1|TRBV28|-
CASSLQDRDSNQPQHF
>TRBD2|TRBV30|-
CAWSEETPGTSGSDETQYF
>-|TRBV13|once
CASSLGGTSHNEQFF
>TRBD1|TRBV19|-
CASSTGITGDYSNQPQHF
>-|TRBV28|-
CASIATGTVPYEQYF
>TRBD1|TRBV4-1|-
CASSHGTGDEKLFF
>-|TRBV6-6|-
CASHGAGETQYF
>-|TRBV5-6|-
CASSLTPNNEQFF
>-|TRBV10-1|once
CASSESARGYGEQFF
>-|TRBV5-6|-
CASSLAGAQETQYF
>-|TRBV4-1|-
CASSQDSGVRGNNEQFF
>-|TRBV6-1|once
CASVAHEQFF
>TRBD2|TRBV7-2|-
CASSLEKREDYF
>-|TRBV10-3|once
CAISESTWGVSLLFSGANVLTF
>TRBD1|TRBV28|-
CASSSGTGADEQFF
>TRBD1|TRBV29-1|-
CSNLRGSSYNEQFF
>-|TRBV27|-
CASSPRRPLETNEKLFF
>-|TRBV5-1|-
CASRQSRDPEGTEAFF
>TRBD1|TRBV5-4|-
CASSQRALRTGKNYGYTF
>-|TRBV7-9|-
CASSSSTTGELFF
>-|TRBV4-3|-
CASSQKTPNVGFRGGPREQYF
>-|TRBV2|-
CASSEGGRSYGYTF
>TRBD1|TRBV7-9|once
CASSLQPRQGKAKNIQYF
>TRBD2|TRBV9|-
CASSVGTSNQDEQFF
>-|TRBV27|-
CASSLWRRVDNEQFF
>TRBD1|TRBV6-6|once
CASDTGTGMEGTEAFF
>TRBD1|TRBV19|-
CASSSIPWDRNQETQYF
>-|TRBV12-1|once
CASSHRTGSSKNIQYF
>-|TRBV18|-
CASSPRGNQPQHF
>-|TRBV7-9|-
CASSLSTAPYGYTF
>-|TRBV20-1|-
CSARERAFF